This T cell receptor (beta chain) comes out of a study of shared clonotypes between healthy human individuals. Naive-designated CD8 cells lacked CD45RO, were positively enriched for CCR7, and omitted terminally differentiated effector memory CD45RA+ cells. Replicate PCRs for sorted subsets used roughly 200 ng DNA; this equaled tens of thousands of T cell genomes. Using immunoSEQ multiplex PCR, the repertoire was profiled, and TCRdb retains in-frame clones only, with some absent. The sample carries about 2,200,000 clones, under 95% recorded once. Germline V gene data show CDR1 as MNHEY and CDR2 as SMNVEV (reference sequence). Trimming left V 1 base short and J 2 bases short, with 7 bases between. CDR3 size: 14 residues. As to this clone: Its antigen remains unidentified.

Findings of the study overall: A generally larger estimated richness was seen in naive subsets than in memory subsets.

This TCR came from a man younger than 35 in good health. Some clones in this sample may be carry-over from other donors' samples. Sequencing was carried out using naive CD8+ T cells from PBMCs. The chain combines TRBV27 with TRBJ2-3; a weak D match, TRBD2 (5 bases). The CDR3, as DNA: TGTGCCAGCAGTTTATTAGCGAACACAGATACGCAGTATTTT. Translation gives CASSLLANTDTQYF.